One TCR beta chain is described in this entry. Its antigen is unknown. No clone much larger than this one lies a single base away; base qualities are absent. This sample stems from a study of shared clonotypes between healthy human individuals (dated by TCRdb to the early 2020s). With respect to the entire study: The cohort comprised two women and a few men aged 18 to 49 years. For each donor, three plates each were used for CD4 naive and CD4 memory, two plates were used for CD8 naive, and one plate was used for CD8 memory. Blood TCR repertoires of several healthy adults were deeply sequenced to estimate repertoire size and the extent of clonotype sharing between individuals. Different laboratories and diverse techniques were used to prepare libraries and sequence TCR repertoires, to increase sequencing depth and limit assay-specific biases. Per donor, leukapheresis produced somewhere between about 0.85 and 10 billion PBMCs. Beyond this particular receptor, the publication reports: Naive subsets generally had larger estimated clonotype richness than memory subsets. Because the study included only a small number of donors, the genetic and exposure-history diversity represented was limited. Sharing across a handful of donors was observed for 4.5% to 6.5% of naive CD4, 3% to 3.5% of naive CD8, about 2.5% of memory CD4, and 0.4% of memory CD8 clonotypes. Rarefaction of sorted-subset datasets indicated incomplete sequencing despite the large sequencing depth. Only blood was sampled, and tissue TCR repertoires likely differ from those in blood. Based on pairwise subsampling, the degree of clonotype sharing among donors was expected to be affected by sequencing depth. Compared with non-shared clonotypes, clonotypes shared by all four sorted-subset donors had higher generation probabilities.

Using the deep immunoSEQ assay, TCR CDR3 regions were amplified from genomic DNA by multiplex PCR. For each cell subset, the extracted genomic DNA was distributed evenly across all wells of several immunoSEQ 96-well plates, and each plate served as one replicate. For sorted subsets, about 0.2 ug genomic DNA, equal to 30,000 or so T cell genomes, was loaded into each replicate PCR. Purified libraries were quantified with a Qubit 3.0 fluorometer, sized on a Bioanalyzer 2100, and re-quantified with the KAPA Library Quantification kit. A separate single-read 150-cycle Illumina NextSeq 550 flow cell was used to sequence each immunoSEQ 96-well plate. The authors processed their data as follows. The immunoSEQ output contained only junctional sequences without quality scores, so filtering could not match that applied to full-length reads. Sequences were annotated with PyIR, a Python wrapper for IgBLAST v1.9, and V/J genes and CDR3 were assigned using IMGT germline references. Reads with weak V/J assignments (E-value above 1e-6), missing CDR3, stop codons, out-of-frame junctions, or ambiguous translated residues were removed. V3J clonotypes were defined by identical inferred V gene, J gene, and CDR3 amino acid sequence. Percentage overlap between repertoires was computed as shared unique clonotypes divided by the size of the smaller repertoire. Repertoire richness was assessed with RTK rarefaction, the Chao1 estimator, and Recon v2.1 estimates of unobserved clonotypes. Generation probabilities were computed with OLGA for all TCRbeta clonotypes obtained by the gDNA method from several donors. Imported from immuneACCESS, the table was reduced by TCRdb to in-frame sequences with V and J called. These copies leave out some clones; in studies compared against another copy, an unresolved V gene accounts for under half, and the cause of the remainder is not known. V, J and clone size are those of that table, while D and trimming were read from the DNA. A total of under 120,000 clones appear in this sample, 65% to 75% of them only once. Roughly a quarter of the sample rests with the top ten.

Healthy HIV-negative adults with no recently reported acute infections or vaccinations were included as donors. Every donor was a Caucasian adult living in Nashville, Tennessee, USA. The CD8 memory samples were a combination of magnetically selected CD45RO+ cells and CCR7-negative CD45RA+ effector memory (TemRA) cells. Blood was obtained by leukapheresis, after which PBMCs were separated by Ficoll-Histopaque density gradient centrifugation and cryopreserved in liquid nitrogen vapor phase. Purity and quantity of every magnetically sorted T cell population were checked by analytical flow cytometry. Each sorted fraction had its genomic DNA isolated and then quantified by UV absorbance on a Nanodrop 2000c. The germline V gene supplies CDR1 MGHRA and CDR2 YSYEKL. Reading from cysteine to phenylalanine, the CDR3 counts 18 amino acids. Only the CDR3 part of the read is kept: 54 bases, read in frame from the first base. Deletion took 0 bases off V and 3 bases off J, with a span of 20 bases between the germline ends.

The TCR comes from a woman in her twenties or thirties in good health. The chain is encoded by TRBV4-1 joined to TRBJ1-2; TRBD1 could be the D gene, as 6 bases match. Sequencing was carried out using memory CD8+ T cells sorted from blood. Per the publication, the cell subset or site label means: CD45RO+ cells pooled with CCR7-negative TemRA cells. The nucleotides are TGCGCCAGCAGCCAAGACCAAGGGTACAGGGTTGGGTACTATGGCTACACCTTC. The encoded protein is CASSQDQGYRVGYYGYTF.